The T cell receptor beta chain described here comes from a study of patients with pleural tuberculosis. Germline-derived CDR1 and CDR2 are SGHAT and FQDESV (reference sequence). CDR3 length: 14 amino acids. With 5 bases removed from V and 8 bases from J, the gap between germline ends came to 16 bases. This clonotype came up many times. Via MiXCR, TCRdb re-called the reads, giving one row per CDR3 protein. Here the sample spans around 49,000 distinct CDR3 sequences, 6% to 9.5% being singletons. The sequence derives from a human donor with pleural tuberculosis. The rearrangement links TRBV11-1 to TRBJ2-1; D is possibly TRBD1 (7 bases). The CDR3 nucleotides are TGTGCCAGCAGCAAAGACAGGGTAGCGGATGAGCAGTTCTTC. It encodes CASSKDRVADEQFF.